This T cell receptor beta chain was recovered during a study of identical twins. With no exceptions, donors were healthy Caucasians. J gave up 5 bases and V 1 base, and 12 bases lay outside the gene matches. Germline lookup yields CDR1 MNHEY and CDR2 SMNVEV (reference sequence). The CDR3 totals 18 residues. Study-wide results and caveats: For out-of-frame beta sequences, excess twin sharing was weaker. Out-of-frame alpha sequences that twins shared showed excess low generation probability.

TCRdb re-called the 5' RACE reads with MiXCR, one entry per CDR3 protein. The table has nearly 650,000 distinct CDR3 sequences, about 7.6% seen once. This clonotype was detected many times. The target antigen is unknown. These data were likewise used in another study, on yellow fever vaccine responses in identical twins.

V usage is TRBV27 and J usage is TRBJ2-7; 12 nucleotides line up with TRBD2. Sequenced input: PBMCs. This TCR derives from a woman younger than 35 in good health. The CDR3 protein is CASSLFGGQTSGRNEQYF. Written as DNA, the CDR3 is TGTGCCAGCAGTTTATTCGGGGGTCAGACTAGCGGGAGAAACGAGCAGTACTTC.